This T cell receptor (beta chain) stems from a study of blood T cell repertoires in COVID-19. Study-level background: Both acute and convalescent COVID-19 samples were obtained from the United States, Italy and Spain. Sample material is recorded as cDNA or gDNA derived from T cells, B-cell-depleted T cells, or PBMCs.

Original methodology: Amplification with reference gene primers provided the estimates of nucleated cell counts. The assay was immunoSEQ multiplex PCR, and TCRdb's table has in-frame clones only and misses some. V and J calls and clone size are copied from that table; D and trimming were computed from the DNA. The repertoire holds about 260,000 clones, with approximately 91% as singletons. This receptor was taken from a person under 30 with COVID-19, enrolled during active disease. Sequenced material: peripheral blood.

CDR3: CASSQGALRGNEQFF. The DNA of the CDR3 is TGTGCCAGCAGCCAAGGAGCGCTTCGCGGCAATGAGCAGTTCTTC. The chain joins TRBV14 to TRBJ2-1, with unresolved D. The germline CDR1 and CDR2 sequences are SGHDN and FVKESK. This CDR3 region has 15 residues. The ends were cut back, 1 base at V and 6 bases at J, with 13 bases in the middle.